The following is a TCR beta chain sequence with its context. The CDR3 runs to 15 residues. Germline CDR1 and CDR2: SGDLS and YYNGEE. The V gene lost 4 bases and the J gene lost 7 bases, with 20 bases spanning the gap. This record belongs to a study of control samples from healthy donors and cancer patients. Produced via immunoSEQ multiplex PCR; TCRdb's table is partial and in-frame only. Here the sample spans more than 95,000 clones, about 80% being singletons. Sequencing used blood. This clonotype was obtained from a woman between 45 and 65 years old in good health. This sequence joins TRBV9 and TRBJ1-2; the D gene is possibly TRBD1 (6 bases). The CDR3 here is CASSPTGRGPRGYTF. CDR3 coding DNA: TGTGCCAGCAGCCCCACAGGCAGGGGCCCTCGTGGCTACACCTTC.